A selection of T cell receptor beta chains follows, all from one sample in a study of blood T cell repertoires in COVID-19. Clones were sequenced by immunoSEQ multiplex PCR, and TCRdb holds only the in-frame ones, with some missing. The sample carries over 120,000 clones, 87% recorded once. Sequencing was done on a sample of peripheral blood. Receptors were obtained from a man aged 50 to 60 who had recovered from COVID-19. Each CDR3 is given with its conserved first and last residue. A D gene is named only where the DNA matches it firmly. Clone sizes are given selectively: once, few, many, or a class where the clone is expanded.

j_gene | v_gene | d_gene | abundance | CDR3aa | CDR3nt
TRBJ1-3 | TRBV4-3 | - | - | CASSQMTQHSGNTIYF | TGCGCCAGCAGCCAAATGACACAGCACTCTGGAAACACCATATATTTT
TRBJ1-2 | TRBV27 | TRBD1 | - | CASSITRDSANYGYTF | TGTGCCAGCAGTATTACACGGGACAGCGCTAACTATGGCTACACCTTC
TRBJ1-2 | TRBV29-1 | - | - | CSVDRQGNNYGYTF | TGCAGCGTTGACAGACAAGGAAACAACTATGGCTACACCTTC
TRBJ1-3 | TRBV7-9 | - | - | CASSLYVGQGNTIYF | TGTGCCAGCAGCTTATATGTGGGGCAGGGAAACACCATATATTTT
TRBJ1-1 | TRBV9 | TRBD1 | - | CASSATGTGFMNTEAFF | TGTGCCAGCAGCGCGACCGGGACAGGATTCATGAACACTGAAGCTTTCTTT
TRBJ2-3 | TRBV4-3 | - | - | CASSQLPPSARTDTQYF | TGCGCCAGCAGCCAACTTCCCCCTAGCGCGCGCACAGATACGCAGTATTTT
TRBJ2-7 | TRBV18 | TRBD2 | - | CASSPSSIKAGVSSYEQYF | TGTGCCAGCTCACCTTCGAGTATTAAAGCGGGGGTCAGCTCCTACGAGCAGTACTTC
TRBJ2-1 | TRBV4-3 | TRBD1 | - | CASSQDGTGLSDEQFF | TGCGCCAGCAGCCAAGATGGGACAGGGCTCTCCGATGAGCAGTTCTTC
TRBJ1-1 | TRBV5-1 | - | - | CASSLAGNLNTEAFF | TGCGCCAGCAGCTTGGCAGGGAACCTGAACACTGAAGCTTTCTTT
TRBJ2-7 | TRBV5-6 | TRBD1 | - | CASSTGTGSYEQYF | TGTGCCAGCAGCACAGGGACAGGTAGCTACGAGCAGTACTTC
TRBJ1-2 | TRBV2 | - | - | CASSNPGAANYGYTF | TGTGCCAGCAGTAATCCGGGAGCCGCTAACTATGGCTACACCTTC
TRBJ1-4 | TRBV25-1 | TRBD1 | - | CASSDPTRTGNEKLFF | TGTGCCAGCAGTGACCCAACCCGGACAGGGAATGAAAAACTGTTTTTT
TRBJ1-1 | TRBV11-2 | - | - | CASSFYTEPTNTEAFF | TGTGCCAGCAGCTTTTACACAGAACCTACGAACACTGAAGCTTTCTTT
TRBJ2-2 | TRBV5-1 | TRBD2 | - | CASKPIAGVNTGELFF | TGCGCCAGCAAACCTATAGCGGGGGTCAACACCGGGGAGCTGTTTTTT
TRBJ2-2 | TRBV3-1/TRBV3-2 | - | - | CASSSYRVGNTGELFF | TGTGCCAGCAGTTCCTACAGGGTGGGGAACACCGGGGAGCTGTTTTTT
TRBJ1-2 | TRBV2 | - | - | CASSENGLAAAANYGYTF | TGTGCCAGCAGTGAAAATGGGTTAGCGGCAGCAGCTAACTATGGCTACACCTTC
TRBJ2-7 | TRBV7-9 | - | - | CASSPPTAQNEQYF | TGTGCCAGCAGCCCCCCGACAGCTCAAAACGAGCAGTACTTC
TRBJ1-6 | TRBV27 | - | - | CASSLERSSYNSPLHF | TGTGCCAGCAGTTTAGAACGGAGCTCCTATAATTCACCCCTCCACTTT
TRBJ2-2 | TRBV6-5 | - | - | CASVRRGPGTGELFF | TGTGCCAGCGTAAGGAGGGGGCCGGGGACCGGGGAGCTGTTTTTT
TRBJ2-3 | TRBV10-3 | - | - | CAISESSPVTDTQYF | TGTGCCATCAGTGAGTCGTCTCCCGTCACAGATACGCAGTATTTT
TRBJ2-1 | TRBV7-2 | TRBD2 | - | CASSLDSTGGSYNEQFF | TGTGCCAGCAGCTTAGACAGTACGGGGGGCTCCTACAATGAGCAGTTCTTC
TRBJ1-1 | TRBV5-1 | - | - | CASSHSLGLGVTEAFF | TGCGCCAGCAGCCACTCTCTGGGACTAGGAGTGACTGAAGCTTTCTTT
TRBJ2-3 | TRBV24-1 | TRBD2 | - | CATMAGGADTQYF | TGTGCCACCATGGCGGGGGGGGCAGATACGCAGTATTTT
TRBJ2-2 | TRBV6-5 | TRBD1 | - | CATISGGNTGELFF | TGTGCCACCATTTCAGGGGGTAACACCGGGGAGCTGTTTTTT
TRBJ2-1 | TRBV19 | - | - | CASSFWRRNNEQFF | TGTGCCAGTAGTTTTTGGAGACGTAACAATGAGCAGTTCTTC
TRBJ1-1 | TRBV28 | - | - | CASRIQGAMNTEAFF | TGTGCCAGCAGGATCCAAGGGGCCATGAACACTGAAGCTTTCTTT
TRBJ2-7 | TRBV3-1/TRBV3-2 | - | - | CASSRSTSASNEQYF | TGTGCCAGCAGCCGATCCACCTCGGCTAGCAACGAGCAGTACTTC
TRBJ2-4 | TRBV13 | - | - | CASSRGTREGKNIQYF | TGTGCCAGCAGCCGGGGGACTCGGGAAGGCAAAAACATTCAGTACTTC
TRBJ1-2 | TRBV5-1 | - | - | CASSLGVDYGYTF | TGCGCCAGCAGCTTAGGAGTTGACTATGGCTACACCTTC
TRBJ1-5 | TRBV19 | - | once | CASSISVSQHF | TGTGCCAGTAGTATATCCGTTTCCCAGCATTTT
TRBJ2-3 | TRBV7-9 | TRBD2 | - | CASSLGLAGGPNTDTQYF | TGTGCCAGCAGCCTCGGACTAGCGGGGGGGCCGAACACAGATACGCAGTATTTT
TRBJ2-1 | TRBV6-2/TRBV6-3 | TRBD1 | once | CASSSMGTGGYNEQFF | TGTGCCAGCAGTAGCATGGGGACAGGGGGGTACAATGAGCAGTTCTTC